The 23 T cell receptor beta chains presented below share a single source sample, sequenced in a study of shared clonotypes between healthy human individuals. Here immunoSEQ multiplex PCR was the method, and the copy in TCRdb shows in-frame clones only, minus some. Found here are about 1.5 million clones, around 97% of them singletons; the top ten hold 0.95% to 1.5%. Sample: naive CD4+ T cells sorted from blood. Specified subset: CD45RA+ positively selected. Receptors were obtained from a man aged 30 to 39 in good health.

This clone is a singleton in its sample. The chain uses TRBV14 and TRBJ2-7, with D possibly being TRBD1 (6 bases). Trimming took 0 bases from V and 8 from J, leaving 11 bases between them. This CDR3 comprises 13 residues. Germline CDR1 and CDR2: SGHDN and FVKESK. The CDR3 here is CASSQDGGWKQYF. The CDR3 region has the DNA TGTGCCAGCAGCCAAGATGGGGGCTGGAAGCAGTACTTC.

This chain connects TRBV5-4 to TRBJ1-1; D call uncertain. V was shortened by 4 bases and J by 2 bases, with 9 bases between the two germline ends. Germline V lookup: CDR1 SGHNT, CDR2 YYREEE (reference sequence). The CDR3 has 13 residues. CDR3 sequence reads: CASSPKVNTEAFF. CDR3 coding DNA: TGTGCCAGCAGCCCGAAGGTAAACACTGAAGCTTTCTTT.

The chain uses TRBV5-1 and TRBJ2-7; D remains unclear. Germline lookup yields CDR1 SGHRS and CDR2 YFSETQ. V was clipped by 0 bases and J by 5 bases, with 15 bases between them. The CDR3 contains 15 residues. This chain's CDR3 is CASSLGSSMLNEQYF. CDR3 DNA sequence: TGCGCCAGCAGCTTGGGCTCGAGTATGTTGAACGAGCAGTACTTC.

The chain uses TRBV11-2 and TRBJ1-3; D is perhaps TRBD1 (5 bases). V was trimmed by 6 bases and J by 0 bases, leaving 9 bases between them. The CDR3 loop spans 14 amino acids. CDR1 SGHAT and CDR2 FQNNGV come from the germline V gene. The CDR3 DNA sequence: TGTGCCAGCAGGGGACTGAGCTCTGGAAACACCATATATTTT. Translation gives CASRGLSSGNTIYF.

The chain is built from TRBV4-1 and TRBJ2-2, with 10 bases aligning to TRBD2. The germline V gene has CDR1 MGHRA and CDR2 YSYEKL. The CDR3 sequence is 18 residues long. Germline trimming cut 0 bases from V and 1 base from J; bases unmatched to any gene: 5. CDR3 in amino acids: CASSQDFGLAENTGELFF. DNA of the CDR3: TGCGCCAGCAGCCAAGACTTTGGACTAGCGGAGAACACCGGGGAGCTGTTTTTT.

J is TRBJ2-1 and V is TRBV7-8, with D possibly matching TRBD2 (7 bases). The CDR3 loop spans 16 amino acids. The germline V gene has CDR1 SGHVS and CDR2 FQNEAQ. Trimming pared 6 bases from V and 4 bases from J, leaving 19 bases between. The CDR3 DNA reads TGTGCCAGCAGACTACAGGCGGGGGCACTTTACAATGAGCAGTTCTTC. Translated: CASRLQAGALYNEQFF.

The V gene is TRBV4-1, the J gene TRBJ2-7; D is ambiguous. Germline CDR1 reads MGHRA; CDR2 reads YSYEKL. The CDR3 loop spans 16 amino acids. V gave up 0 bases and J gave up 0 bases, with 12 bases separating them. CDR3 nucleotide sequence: TGCGCCAGCAGCCAAGATCCGGGCGGCAGCTCCTACGAGCAGTACTTC. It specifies CASSQDPGGSSYEQYF.

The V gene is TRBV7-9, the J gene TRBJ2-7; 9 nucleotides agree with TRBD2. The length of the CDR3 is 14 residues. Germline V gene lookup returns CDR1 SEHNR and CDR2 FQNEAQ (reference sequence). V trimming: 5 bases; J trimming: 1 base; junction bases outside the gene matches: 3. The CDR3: CASSQGLASYEQYF. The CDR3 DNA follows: TGTGCCAGCAGCCAAGGACTAGCGTCCTACGAGCAGTACTTC.

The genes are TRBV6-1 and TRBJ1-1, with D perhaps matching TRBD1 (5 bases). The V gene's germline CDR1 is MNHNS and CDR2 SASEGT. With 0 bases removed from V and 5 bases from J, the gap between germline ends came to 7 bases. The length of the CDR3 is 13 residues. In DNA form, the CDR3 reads TGTGCCAGCAGTGAAGCGGGGGGAACTGAAGCTTTCTTT. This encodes CASSEAGGTEAFF.

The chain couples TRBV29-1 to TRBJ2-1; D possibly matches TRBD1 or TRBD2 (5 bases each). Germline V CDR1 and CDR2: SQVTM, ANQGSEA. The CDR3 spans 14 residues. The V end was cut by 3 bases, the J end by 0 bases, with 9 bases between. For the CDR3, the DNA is TGCAGCGTTGACGGGACGAGCTCCTACAATGAGCAGTTCTTC. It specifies CSVDGTSSYNEQFF.

In nucleotides, the CDR3 is TGTGCCAGCAGCTCGACGGGGGTATCCTACGAGCAGTACTTC. Translated: CASSSTGVSYEQYF. The chain combines TRBV5-6 with TRBJ2-7; D may be TRBD2 (6 bases). Germline V CDR1 and CDR2: SGHDT, YYEEEE. The CDR3 is made up of 14 amino acids. V gave up 3 bases and J gave up 1 base, with 11 bases separating them.

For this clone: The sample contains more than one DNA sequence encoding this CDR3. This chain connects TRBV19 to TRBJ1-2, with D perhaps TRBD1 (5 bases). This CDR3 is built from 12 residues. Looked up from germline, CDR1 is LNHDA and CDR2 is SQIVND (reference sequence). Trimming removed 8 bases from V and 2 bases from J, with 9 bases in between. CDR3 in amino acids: CASSGRNYGYTF. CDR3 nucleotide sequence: TGTGCCAGTTCAGGGCGGAACTATGGCTACACCTTC.

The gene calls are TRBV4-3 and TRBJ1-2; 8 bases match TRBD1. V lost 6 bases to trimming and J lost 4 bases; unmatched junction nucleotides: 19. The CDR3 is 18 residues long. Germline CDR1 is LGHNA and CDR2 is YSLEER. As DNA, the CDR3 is TGCGCCAGCAGTAAAATGACGGGACAGGCGAATGGGGGCTATGGCTACACCTTC. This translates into CASSKMTGQANGGYGYTF.

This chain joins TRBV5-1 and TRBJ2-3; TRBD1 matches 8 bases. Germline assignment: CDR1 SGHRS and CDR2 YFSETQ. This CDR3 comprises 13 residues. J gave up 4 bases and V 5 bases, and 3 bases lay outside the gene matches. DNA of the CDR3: TGCGCCAGCAGTTCGGGACAGGCAGATACGCAGTATTTT. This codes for CASSSGQADTQYF.

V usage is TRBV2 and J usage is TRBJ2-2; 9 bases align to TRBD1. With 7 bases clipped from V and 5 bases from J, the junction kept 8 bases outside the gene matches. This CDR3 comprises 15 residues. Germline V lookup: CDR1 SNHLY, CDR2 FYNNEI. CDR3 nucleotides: TGTGCCAGCAAGGGGGACAGGGCAGGAACCGGGGAGCTGTTTTTT. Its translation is CASKGDRAGTGELFF.

The CDR3 nucleotides read TGTGCCAGCAGTTGGGGTACCTACAATGAGCAGTTCTTC. It specifies CASSWGTYNEQFF. V and J are TRBV6-1 and TRBJ2-1; D call uncertain. Between the trimmed V and J ends, which lost 5 bases and 2 bases, there was a span of 7 bases. Germline CDR1 MNHNS, CDR2 SASEGT. This CDR3 has 13 residues.

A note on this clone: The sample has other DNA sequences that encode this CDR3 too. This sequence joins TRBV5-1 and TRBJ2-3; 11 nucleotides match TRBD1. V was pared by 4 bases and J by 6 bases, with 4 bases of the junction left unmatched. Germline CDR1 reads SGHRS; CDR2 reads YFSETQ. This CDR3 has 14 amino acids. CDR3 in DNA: TGCGCCAGCAGCCCCGGGACAGGGGGGGATACGCAGTATTTT. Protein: CASSPGTGGDTQYF.

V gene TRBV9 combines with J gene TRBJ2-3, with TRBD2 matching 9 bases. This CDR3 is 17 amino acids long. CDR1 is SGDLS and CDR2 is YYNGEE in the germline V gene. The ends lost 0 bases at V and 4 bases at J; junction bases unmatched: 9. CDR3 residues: CASSVAPLAGISDTQYF. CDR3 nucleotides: TGTGCCAGCAGCGTAGCTCCCCTAGCGGGAATCTCAGATACGCAGTATTTT.

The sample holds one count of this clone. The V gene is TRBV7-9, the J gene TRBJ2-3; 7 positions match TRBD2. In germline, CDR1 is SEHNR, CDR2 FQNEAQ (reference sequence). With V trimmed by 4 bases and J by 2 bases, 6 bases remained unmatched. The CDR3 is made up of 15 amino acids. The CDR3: CASSSSAGPTDTQYF. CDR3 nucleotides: TGTGCCAGCAGCTCCTCAGCGGGACCCACAGATACGCAGTATTTT.

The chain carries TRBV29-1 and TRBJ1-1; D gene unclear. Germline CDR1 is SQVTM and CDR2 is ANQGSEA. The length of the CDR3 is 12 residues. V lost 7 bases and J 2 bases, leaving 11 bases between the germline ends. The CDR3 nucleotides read TGCAGCGGAGGCAGACAAAACACTGAAGCTTTCTTT. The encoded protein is CSGGRQNTEAFF.

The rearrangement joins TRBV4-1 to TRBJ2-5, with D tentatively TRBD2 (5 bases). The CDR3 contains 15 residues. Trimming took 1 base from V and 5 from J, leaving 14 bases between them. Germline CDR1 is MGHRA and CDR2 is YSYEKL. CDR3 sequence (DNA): TGCGCCAGCAGCCAAGCTGATGGAGGCCGGGAGACCCAGTACTTC. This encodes CASSQADGGRETQYF.

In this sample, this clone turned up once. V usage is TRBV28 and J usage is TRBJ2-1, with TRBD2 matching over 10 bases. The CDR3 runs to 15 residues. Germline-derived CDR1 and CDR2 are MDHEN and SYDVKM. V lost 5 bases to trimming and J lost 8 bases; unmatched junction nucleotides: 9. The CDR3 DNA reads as TGTGCCAGCAGTGGACGTGGACTAGCGGAGTATGAGCAGTTCTTC. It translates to CASSGRGLAEYEQFF.

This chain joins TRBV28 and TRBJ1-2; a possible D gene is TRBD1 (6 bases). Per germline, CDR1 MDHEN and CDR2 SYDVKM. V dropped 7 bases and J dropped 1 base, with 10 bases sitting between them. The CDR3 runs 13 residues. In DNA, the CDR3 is TGTGCCAGCATGTTCAGGGGTAACTATGGCTACACCTTC. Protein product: CASMFRGNYGYTF.